The source of this TCR beta chain is a study of regulatory T cells in long-lasting Graves disease. Study-wide points: Persistent Graves' patients showed less TCR diversity than newly diagnosed patients showed. Persistent patients had more shared public clonotypes (roughly 2,500) than new patients (approximately 920).

The sample's time point: persistent/refractory GD, antithyroid drugs over 5 years with positive TRAb. After RNA was extracted from PBMCs, the TCR library was made from it. In Xi'an, China, an endocrinology department was the source of patients. For TCR beta, libraries came from iRepertoire HTBI primers and Arm-PCR of CDR3 regions. TCRdb called the multiplex PCR reads again in MiXCR, with one record for every CDR3 protein. The sample yields about 460,000 distinct CDR3 sequences, roughly 22% seen once. There are many counts of this clonotype. Its target is not known. Between the trimmed V and J ends, which lost 4 bases and 5 bases, there was a span of 9 bases. CDR1 and CDR2 (germline): SQVTM, ANQGSEA. The CDR3 length is 12 residues.

The sequenced sample was peripheral blood mononuclear cells (PBMCs), obtained when the disease was refractory, from a patient treated with antithyroid drugs. The chain recombines TRBV29-1 with TRBJ1-5; no clear D. This sequence was found in a female donor with Graves disease. The CDR3 DNA reads as TGCAGCGTTGCCAGCCTCGATCAGCCCCAGCATTTT. It yields the protein CSVASLDQPQHF. The whole variable domain, remainder taken from reference TRBV29-1 and TRBJ1-5, is SAVISQKPSRDICQRGTSLTIQCQVDSQVTMMFWYRQQPGQSLTLIATANQGSEATYESGFVIDKFPISRPNLTFSTLTVSNMSPEDSSIYLCSVASLDQPQHFGDGTRLSIL.